A selection of T cell receptor beta chains follows, all from one sample in a study of neoadjuvant anti-PD-1 for oral cavity cancer. The assay was immunoSEQ multiplex PCR, and TCRdb's table has in-frame clones only and misses some. The sample has more than 25,000 clones, about 80% seen once. The sequencing used PBMCs, collected after nivolumab (anti-PD-1) treatment. These receptors originate from a person between 35 and 79 years old with oral cavity squamous cell carcinoma. The CDR3 runs from the conserved cysteine through the conserved F or W. The order of the fields is D gene, clone size, V gene, J gene, CDR3 protein, CDR3 DNA. The D gene is left open where the match is weak. Only some rows state a clone size, as once, few, many or a class for expanded clones.

D gene: -
clone size: -
V gene: TRBV4-2
J gene: TRBJ2-7
CDR3 protein: CASSQEEGSTYEQYF
CDR3 DNA: TGTGCCAGCAGCCAAGAAGAGGGAAGCACCTACGAGCAGTACTTC

D gene: -
clone size: once
V gene: TRBV6-5
J gene: TRBJ1-1
CDR3 protein: CASSYGGLNTEAFF
CDR3 DNA: TGTGCCAGCAGTTACGGGGGGCTGAACACTGAAGCTTTCTTT

D gene: -
clone size: -
V gene: TRBV5-1
J gene: TRBJ1-1
CDR3 protein: CASSLVDSQHYFMNTEAFF
CDR3 DNA: TGCGCCAGCAGCTTGGTAGATTCCCAACATTATTTCATGAACACTGAAGCTTTCTTT

D gene: TRBD1
clone size: few
V gene: TRBV7-2
J gene: TRBJ1-5
CDR3 protein: CASSLTGLSNQPQHF
CDR3 DNA: TGTGCCAGCAGCTTGACAGGGCTTAGCAATCAGCCCCAGCATTTT

D gene: TRBD1
clone size: -
V gene: TRBV10-2
J gene: TRBJ1-6
CDR3 protein: CASKGTGQGYNSPLHF
CDR3 DNA: TGCGCCAGCAAGGGGACGGGACAGGGCTATAATTCACCCCTCCACTTT

D gene: TRBD1
clone size: -
V gene: TRBV7-6
J gene: TRBJ1-3
CDR3 protein: CASSFGDRGSGNTIYF
CDR3 DNA: TGTGCCAGCAGCTTTGGGGACAGGGGATCCGGAAACACCATATATTTT

D gene: TRBD2
clone size: -
V gene: TRBV7-8
J gene: TRBJ2-5
CDR3 protein: CASSGLAGGQETQYF
CDR3 DNA: TGTGCCAGCAGCGGGCTAGCGGGGGGCCAAGAGACCCAGTACTTC

D gene: -
clone size: -
V gene: TRBV28
J gene: TRBJ2-7
CDR3 protein: CASSLERWREQYF
CDR3 DNA: TGTGCCAGCAGCCTAGAGCGGTGGAGGGAGCAGTACTTC

D gene: -
clone size: -
V gene: TRBV4-1
J gene: TRBJ2-1
CDR3 protein: CASSQDPGQKYNEQFF
CDR3 DNA: TGCGCCAGCAGCCAAGATCCGGGGCAGAAGTACAATGAGCAGTTCTTC

D gene: TRBD1
clone size: -
V gene: TRBV9
J gene: TRBJ1-2
CDR3 protein: CASSGQGRGYTF
CDR3 DNA: TGTGCCAGCAGCGGACAGGGCCGTGGCTACACCTTC

D gene: -
clone size: -
V gene: TRBV7-2
J gene: TRBJ1-6
CDR3 protein: CASSPSPQRLPGNSPLHF
CDR3 DNA: TGTGCCAGCAGCCCGAGCCCCCAAAGACTCCCGGGAAATTCACCCCTCCACTTT